This TCR beta chain was sequenced for a study of cytomegalovirus exposure and HLA in healthy donors. The wider study: Approximately 180 million T cells yielded roughly 100 million unique TCR beta sequences, as an earlier analysis found. Findings and caveats of the study: Indistinguishable V segments such as TRBV6-2 and TRBV6-3 were excluded.

Details on this clone: Its antigen is not known.

PCR was performed using 60 Vbeta and 13 Jbeta primers. TCRdb keeps only in-frame clones here, not all; method: immunoSEQ multiplex PCR. Counted here are about 50,000 clones, 75% to 80% occurring once; the ten biggest clones make up 2.7%. V gave up 6 bases and J gave up 8 bases, with 19 bases separating them. This CDR3 comprises 15 residues. CDR1 is WSHSY, CDR2 SAAADI, per germline. The source of this sequence is a woman aged 40 to 49 in good health and CMV-seropositive. The material sequenced was PBMCs. J is TRBJ1-4 and V is TRBV10-2, with D possibly being TRBD1 (6 bases). The CDR3 here is CASRDTGNLGEKLFF. CDR3 bases: TGCGCCAGCAGAGATACAGGGAACTTAGGAGAAAAACTGTTTTTT.